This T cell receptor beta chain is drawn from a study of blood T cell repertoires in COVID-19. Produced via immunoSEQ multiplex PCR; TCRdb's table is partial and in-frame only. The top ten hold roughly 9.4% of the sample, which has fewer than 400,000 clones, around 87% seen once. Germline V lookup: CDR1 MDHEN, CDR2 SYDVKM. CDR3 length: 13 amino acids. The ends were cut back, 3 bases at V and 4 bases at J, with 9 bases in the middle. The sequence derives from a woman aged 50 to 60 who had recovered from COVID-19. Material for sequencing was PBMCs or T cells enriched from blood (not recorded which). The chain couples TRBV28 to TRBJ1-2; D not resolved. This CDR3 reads CASSFGRSYGYTF. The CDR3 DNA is TGTGCCAGCAGTTTTGGCAGAAGCTATGGCTACACCTTC.